The clone carrying this T cell receptor (beta chain) was picked up one time. The data were taken from a study of T cell changes during pregnancy in multiple sclerosis. Using immunoSEQ multiplex PCR, the repertoire was profiled, and TCRdb retains in-frame clones only, with some absent. The repertoire holds some 99,000 clones, approximately 90% seen once, with approximately 2.4% in the top ten. The V and J ends lost 4 bases and 4 bases, in that order; junction bases with no gene match: 6. Germline lookup yields CDR1 LGHNA and CDR2 YNFKEQ. The CDR3 runs to 14 residues. This chain connects TRBV4-2 to TRBJ2-7, with 8 bases identical to TRBD1. The specimen was peripheral blood, collected after pregnancy. The clonotype was recovered from a female donor in good health, enrolled as a control in a pregnancy study. The CDR3 DNA reads TGTGCCAGCAGCCCGGACAGGGATCTGTACGAGCAGTACTTC. Encoded protein: CASSPDRDLYEQYF.